These 26 T cell receptor beta chains were all obtained from the same sample, sequenced in a study of blood T cell repertoires in COVID-19. The repertoire was sequenced with immunoSEQ multiplex PCR; TCRdb's copy has only in-frame clones and lacks some. The data show 100,000 or so clones, around 90% seen once. Material: peripheral blood. The receptors shown here come from a woman between 50 and 59 years old with COVID-19, enrolled during active disease.

The chain joins TRBV14 to TRBJ1-6, with 10 nucleotides matching TRBD1. CDR3 size: 18 residues. V was clipped by 2 bases and J by 2 bases; unmatched bases: 6. Germline V gene lookup returns CDR1 SGHDN and CDR2 FVKESK. The CDR3 region is CASSQRRDRGPYNSPLHF. As DNA, the CDR3 is TGTGCCAGCAGCCAACGCCGGGACAGGGGACCCTATAATTCACCCCTCCACTTT.

The chain uses TRBV9 and TRBJ2-5; D is perhaps TRBD1 (5 bases). V was pared by 2 bases and J by 6 bases, with 11 bases between. CDR3 length: 13 residues. Germline V gene lookup returns CDR1 SGDLS and CDR2 YYNGEE. For the CDR3, the DNA is TGTGCCAGCAGCGTGGACACTATGAAGACCCAGTACTTC. It codes for CASSVDTMKTQYF.

V is TRBV7-9 and J is TRBJ2-1; the match to TRBD1 covers 9 bases. CDR3 length: 16 amino acids. Germline CDR1 and CDR2: SEHNR and FQNEAQ (reference sequence). The J segment lost 7 bases and the V segment lost 5 bases, leaving 12 bases of the junction unmatched. CDR3 amino acids: CASSRNPGTGSNEQFF. CDR3 in DNA: TGTGCCAGCAGCAGGAACCCCGGGACAGGGTCGAATGAGCAGTTCTTC.

The chain employs TRBV2 and TRBJ1-1, with D possibly TRBD1 on 6 matching bases. CDR1 and CDR2 (germline): SNHLY, FYNNEI. The CDR3 has 17 residues. The V gene lost 2 bases and the J gene lost 1 base, with 17 bases spanning the gap. The CDR3 DNA sequence: TGTGCCAGCAGTGAATCGGGGGGCTCCATTTGGAACACTGAAGCTTTCTTT. Translation: CASSESGGSIWNTEAFF.

The gene calls are TRBV5-6 and TRBJ2-7; no reliable D call. V was pared by 4 bases and J by 6 bases, with 14 bases between. The germline gives CDR1 SGHDT, CDR2 YYEEEE. The CDR3 has 13 residues. CDR3 loop: CASSIRRGFEQYF. CDR3 sequence (DNA): TGTGCCAGCAGCATCCGACGAGGTTTCGAGCAGTACTTC.

The rearrangement links TRBV12-3 or TRBV12-4 to TRBJ1-3, with D unresolved. The CDR3 loop spans 13 amino acids. Trimming removed 5 bases from V and 4 bases from J, with 9 bases in between. CDR3 sequence reads: CASSPLTGNTIYF. In nucleotides, the CDR3 is TGTGCCAGCAGTCCCCTAACCGGAAACACCATATATTTT.

A single count supports this clone. The chain carries TRBV10-3 and TRBJ2-7, with 7 bases lining up with TRBD1. Germline loops: CDR1 ENHRY, CDR2 SYGVKD. The CDR3 length is 14 residues. Trimming at V came to 5 bases and at J to 5 bases, leaving 9 bases not matched to a gene. CDR3: CAISSRQGENEQYF. In DNA form, the CDR3 reads TGTGCCATCAGTTCAAGACAGGGTGAGAACGAGCAGTACTTC.

This sequence joins TRBV3-1 (or the pseudogene TRBV3-2) and TRBJ2-7; TRBD2 matches 9 bases. The CDR3 contains 16 residues. V dropped 1 base and J dropped 2; count of bases not matched to a gene: 6. Germline V gene sequence: CDR1 LGHDT, CDR2 YNNKEL (reference sequence). In DNA, the CDR3 is TGTGCCAGCAGCCAAGGTCTAGCGGGGACCCCCTACGAGCAGTACTTC. Translated, it gives CASSQGLAGTPYEQYF.

This chain links TRBV15 with TRBJ1-5, with a possible D match to TRBD1 (5 bases). The CDR3 has 15 residues. Trimming removed 0 bases from V and 4 bases from J, with 10 bases in between. Germline CDR1 and CDR2: LNHNV and YYDKDF (reference sequence). Written as DNA, the CDR3 is TGTGCCACCAGCAGAGATGCGTCAGGGAATCAGCCCCAGCATTTT. It translates to CATSRDASGNQPQHF.

V and J are TRBV4-1 and TRBJ1-4; D ambiguous. V lost 4 bases, J lost 2 bases, and 14 bases lay in between. The CDR3 sequence is 16 residues long. CDR1 is MGHRA, CDR2 YSYEKL, per germline. In DNA form, the CDR3 reads TGCGCCAGCAGCCGAGAACAGTCCCAGACTAATGAAAAACTGTTTTTT. This sequence encodes CASSREQSQTNEKLFF.

The V call is TRBV19, the J call TRBJ1-2, with TRBD1 matching over 7 bases. Germline CDR1 and CDR2: LNHDA and SQIVND (reference sequence). The CDR3 spans 15 residues. V lost 5 bases, J lost 3 bases, and 9 bases stayed unmatched. CDR3 in amino acids: CASSARDSSDYGYTF. For the CDR3, the DNA is TGTGCCAGTAGTGCTAGGGACAGTAGCGACTATGGCTACACCTTC.

The chain couples TRBV21-1 to TRBJ1-5; the listed D gene, TRBD1, was not tested against the DNA. TRBV21-1 is a pseudogene locus. The CDR3 contains 16 residues. Here the CDR3 reads CASSKEGDSRNQPQHF. CDR3 nucleotides: TGTGCCAGCAGCAAAGAAGGAGACAGTCGGAATCAGCCCCAGCATTTT.

This sequence joins TRBV12-5 and TRBJ2-3; tentatively, D is TRBD1 (5 bases). The V gene's germline CDR1 is LGHNT and CDR2 FRNRAP. Trimming stripped 1 base from V and 6 bases from J, with 14 bases between. The CDR3 runs 15 residues. In DNA form, the CDR3 reads TGTGCTAGTGGTTTGGGGCGCAGGGTGAGGGATACGCAGTATTTT. This codes for CASGLGRRVRDTQYF.

This chain joins TRBV5-1 and TRBJ2-5; TRBD1 agrees at 8 bases. Trimming cost V 4 bases and J 5 bases; bases outside gene matches: 10. CDR3 length: 15 residues. Germline-derived CDR1 and CDR2 are SGHRS and YFSETQ. The CDR3 is CASSPEDRVWETQYF. CDR3 in DNA: TGCGCCAGCAGCCCGGAGGACAGGGTTTGGGAGACCCAGTACTTC.

The V gene is TRBV12-3 or TRBV12-4, the J gene TRBJ2-1; TRBD2 matches 7 bases. V lost 8 bases to trimming and J lost 9 bases; unmatched junction nucleotides: 7. The CDR3 consists of 12 residues. CDR3 DNA: TGTGCCAGCGGACTAGGGTGGGGTGAGCAGTTCTTC. The encoded protein is CASGLGWGEQFF.

This clone occurred once. With a much larger clone just one base away, this may be a read error. The gene calls are TRBV9 and TRBJ1-2; 8 positions agree with TRBD1. CDR1 and CDR2 (germline): SGDLS, YYNGEE. Germline trimming cut 4 bases from V and 6 bases from J; bases unmatched to any gene: 5. This CDR3 is built from 13 residues. CDR3 sequence reads: CASSSDRGHGYTF. The CDR3 region has the DNA TGTGCCAGCAGCTCCGACAGGGGCCATGGCTACACCTTC.

The CDR3 protein is CASSQDPVNYGYTF. Written as DNA, the CDR3 is TGTGCCAGCAGCCAAGATCCAGTGAACTATGGCTACACCTTC. This chain connects TRBV3-1 (or the pseudogene TRBV3-2) to TRBJ1-2; D unclear. The CDR3 totals 14 residues. Germline-derived CDR1 and CDR2 are LGHDT and YNNKEL (reference sequence). V dropped 0 bases and J dropped 2 bases, with 7 bases sitting between them.

The chain combines TRBV19 with TRBJ2-1; the match to TRBD2 covers 9 bases. Germline CDR1 LNHDA, CDR2 SQIVND (reference sequence). V trimming: 4 bases; J trimming: 4 bases; junction bases outside the gene matches: 2. The CDR3 totals 14 residues. DNA for the CDR3: TGTGCCAGTAGTAGCGGGGGGGATTACAATGAGCAGTTCTTC. It encodes CASSSGGDYNEQFF.

CDR3 DNA: TGCGCCAGCAGCCAGGTCCAATGGGGACAGGGGGCGAAAGGCTACACCTTC. This sequence encodes CASSQVQWGQGAKGYTF. The V gene is TRBV4-1, the J gene TRBJ1-2; 12 nucleotides match TRBD1. The CDR3 extends over 17 amino acids. Germline CDR1 MGHRA, CDR2 YSYEKL. Trimming removed 3 bases from V and 8 bases from J; junction bases left unmatched: 13.

This clone was seen just once. V usage is TRBV7-2 and J usage is TRBJ2-5; 13 nucleotides match TRBD2. Germline V gene sequence: CDR1 SGHTA, CDR2 FQGNSA. V was pared by 5 bases and J by 3 bases, with 3 bases of the junction left unmatched. The CDR3 extends over 15 amino acids. The CDR3 DNA is TGTGCCAGCAGCCGGGGACTAGCGGGGAAAGAGACCCAGTACTTC. Protein: CASSRGLAGKETQYF. The entire variable domain, with the rest obtained from reference TRBV7-2 and TRBJ2-5, is as follows: GAGVSQSPSNKVTEKGKDVELRCDPISGHTALYWYRQSLGQGLEFLIYFQGNSAPDKSGLPSDRFSAERTGGSVSTLTIQRTQQEDSAVYLCASSRGLAGKETQYFGPGTRLLVL.

V is TRBV5-5 and J is TRBJ1-2; TRBD1 aligns across 9 bases. V lost 5 bases, J lost 7 bases, and 9 bases stayed unmatched. The CDR3 length is 14 residues. Germline V gene lookup returns CDR1 SGHKS and CDR2 YYEKEE (reference sequence). DNA for the CDR3: TGTGCCAGCAGAACGGGACAGGGTTTGAGTGGCTACACCTTC. Translated: CASRTGQGLSGYTF.

The chain links TRBV7-9 to TRBJ2-7, with 8 bases identical to TRBD1. This CDR3 is 16 amino acids long. Germline-derived CDR1 and CDR2 are SEHNR and FQNEAQ (reference sequence). The V and J ends lost 7 bases and 3 bases, in that order; junction bases with no gene match: 14. The CDR3 coding sequence is TGTGCCAGCATCCTTAGCAGTAGGACAGGGCACTACGAGCAGTACTTC. This sequence encodes CASILSSRTGHYEQYF.

The chain links TRBV7-2 to TRBJ2-3; 13 nucleotides line up with TRBD2. V gave up 5 bases and J gave up 2 bases; unmatched junction bases: 7. CDR3 length equals 17 residues. Per germline, CDR1 SGHTA and CDR2 FQGNSA. The CDR3 nucleotides are TGTGCCAGCAGCATCGGACTAGCGGGGGCCTCCACAGATACGCAGTATTTT. Its protein product is CASSIGLAGASTDTQYF.

This clone occurred a few times. This chain connects TRBV7-9 to TRBJ2-7, with a tentative D call TRBD1 (6 bases). The CDR3 loop spans 14 amino acids. Germline V gene sequence: CDR1 SEHNR, CDR2 FQNEAQ (reference sequence). The ends were cut back, 5 bases at V and 2 bases at J, with 13 bases in the middle. CDR3 nucleotide sequence: TGTGCCAGCAGCCCGGGGACATTAACCTACGAGCAGTACTTC. This encodes CASSPGTLTYEQYF.

This sequence joins TRBV7-2 and TRBJ2-1, with D perhaps TRBD2 (6 bases). Germline values: CDR1 SGHTA, CDR2 FQGNSA. V lost 5 bases and J lost 4, with 12 bases in between. The CDR3 extends over 14 amino acids. DNA of the CDR3: TGTGCCAGCAGCCCGTCGACTAGTTACAATGAGCAGTTCTTC. Protein: CASSPSTSYNEQFF.

This clone was found once. The chain couples TRBV2 to TRBJ2-2; 7 positions match TRBD2. Trimming took 2 bases from V and 0 from J; bases not matched to a gene: 3. The germline CDR1 and CDR2 sequences are SNHLY and FYNNEI. The CDR3 consists of 16 residues. The CDR3 region has the DNA TGTGCCAGCAGTGAACTAGCGGAATCGAACACCGGGGAGCTGTTTTTT. It specifies CASSELAESNTGELFF.